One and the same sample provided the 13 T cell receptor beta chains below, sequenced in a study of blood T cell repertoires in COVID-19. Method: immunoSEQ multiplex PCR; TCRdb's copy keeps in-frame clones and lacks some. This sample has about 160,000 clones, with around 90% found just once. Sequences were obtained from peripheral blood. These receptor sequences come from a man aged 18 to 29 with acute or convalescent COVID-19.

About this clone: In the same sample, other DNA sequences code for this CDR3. This CDR3 reads CAWSRGPNYGYTF. CDR3 nucleotide sequence: TGTGCCTGGAGTCGGGGTCCTAACTATGGCTACACCTTC. The chain recombines TRBV30 with TRBJ1-2, with D uncertain. The germline V gene encodes CDR1 GTSNPN and CDR2 SVGIG (reference sequence). The CDR3 runs 13 residues. V lost 2 bases and J 0 bases, leaving 7 bases between the germline ends.

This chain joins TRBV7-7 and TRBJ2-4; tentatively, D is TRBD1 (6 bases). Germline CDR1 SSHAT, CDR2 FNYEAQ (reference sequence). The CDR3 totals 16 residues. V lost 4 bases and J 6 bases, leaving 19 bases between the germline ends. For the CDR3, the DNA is TGTGCCAGCAGCTACGTAATTACAGGGCGTCTAAACATTCAGTACTTC. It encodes CASSYVITGRLNIQYF.

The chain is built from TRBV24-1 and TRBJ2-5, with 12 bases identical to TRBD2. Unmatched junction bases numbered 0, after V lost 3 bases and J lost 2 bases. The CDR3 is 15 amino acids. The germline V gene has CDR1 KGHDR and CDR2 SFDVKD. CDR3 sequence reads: CATSDGLAGQETQYF. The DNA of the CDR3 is TGTGCCACCAGTGATGGACTAGCGGGGCAAGAGACCCAGTACTTC.

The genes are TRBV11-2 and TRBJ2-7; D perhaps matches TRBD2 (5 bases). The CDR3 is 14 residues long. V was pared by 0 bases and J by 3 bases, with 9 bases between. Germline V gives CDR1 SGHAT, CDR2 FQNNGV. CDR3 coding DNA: TGTGCCAGCAGCTTAGACGGGAACAACTACGAGCAGTACTTC. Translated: CASSLDGNNYEQYF.

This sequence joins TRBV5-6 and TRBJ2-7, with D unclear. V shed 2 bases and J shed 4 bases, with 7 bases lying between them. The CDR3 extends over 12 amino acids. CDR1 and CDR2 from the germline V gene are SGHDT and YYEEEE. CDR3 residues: CASSFAEYEQYF. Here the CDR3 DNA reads TGTGCCAGCAGCTTTGCGGAATACGAGCAGTACTTC.

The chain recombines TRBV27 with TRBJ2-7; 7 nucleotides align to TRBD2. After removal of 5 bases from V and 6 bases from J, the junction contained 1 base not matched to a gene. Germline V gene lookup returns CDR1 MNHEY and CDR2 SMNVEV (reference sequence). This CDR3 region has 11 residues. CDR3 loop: CASSGGVEQYF. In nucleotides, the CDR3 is TGTGCCAGCAGTGGGGGGGTCGAGCAGTACTTC.

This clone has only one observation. The DNA of the CDR3 is TGTGCCACCAGTGATTTCGGGCACAGGGATAGAGGCTACACCTTC. Residues: CATSDFGHRDRGYTF. The chain uses TRBV24-1 and TRBJ1-2, with D possibly matching TRBD1 (6 bases). The V end lost 1 base, the J end lost 8 bases, and 16 bases lay between the germline ends. Germline CDR1 and CDR2: KGHDR and SFDVKD. The CDR3 sequence is 15 residues long.

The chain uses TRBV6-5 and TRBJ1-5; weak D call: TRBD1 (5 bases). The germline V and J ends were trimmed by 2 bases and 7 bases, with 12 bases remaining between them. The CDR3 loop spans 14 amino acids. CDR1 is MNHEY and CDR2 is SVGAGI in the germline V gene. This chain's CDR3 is CASSYIPGDQPQHF. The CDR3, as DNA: TGTGCCAGCAGTTACATCCCGGGGGACCAGCCCCAGCATTTT.

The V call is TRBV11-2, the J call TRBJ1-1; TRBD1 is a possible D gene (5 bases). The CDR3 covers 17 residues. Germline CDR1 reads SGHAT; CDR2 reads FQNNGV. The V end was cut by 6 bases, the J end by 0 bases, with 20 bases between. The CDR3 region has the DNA TGTGCCAGCAGACAATCTACTCGGGGGGGAATGAACACTGAAGCTTTCTTT. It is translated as CASRQSTRGGMNTEAFF.

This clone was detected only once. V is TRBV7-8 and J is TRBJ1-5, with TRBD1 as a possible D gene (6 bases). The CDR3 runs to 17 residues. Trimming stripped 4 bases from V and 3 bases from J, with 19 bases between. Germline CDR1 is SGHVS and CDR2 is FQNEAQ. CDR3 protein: CASSSSPGPGDNQPQHF. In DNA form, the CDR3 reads TGTGCCAGCAGCTCATCCCCAGGCCCAGGGGACAATCAGCCCCAGCATTTT.

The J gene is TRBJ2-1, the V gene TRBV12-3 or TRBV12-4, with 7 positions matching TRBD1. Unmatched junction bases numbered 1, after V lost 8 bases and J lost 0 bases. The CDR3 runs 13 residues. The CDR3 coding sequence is TGTGCCAGCCGGGACAGCTCCTACAATGAGCAGTTCTTC. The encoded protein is CASRDSSYNEQFF.

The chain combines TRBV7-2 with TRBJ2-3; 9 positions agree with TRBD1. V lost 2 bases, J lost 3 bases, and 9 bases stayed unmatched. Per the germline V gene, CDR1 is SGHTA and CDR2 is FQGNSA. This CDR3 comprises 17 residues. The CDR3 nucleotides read TGTGCCAGCAGCTTAAGGAGGGGCGGGACAGGGACAGATACGCAGTATTTT. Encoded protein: CASSLRRGGTGTDTQYF.

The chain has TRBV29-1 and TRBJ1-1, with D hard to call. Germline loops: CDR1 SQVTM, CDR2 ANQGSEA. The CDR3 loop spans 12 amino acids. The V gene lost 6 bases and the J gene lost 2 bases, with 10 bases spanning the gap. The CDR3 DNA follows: TGCAGCGTGGGTCTAGGAAACACTGAAGCTTTCTTT. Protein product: CSVGLGNTEAFF.